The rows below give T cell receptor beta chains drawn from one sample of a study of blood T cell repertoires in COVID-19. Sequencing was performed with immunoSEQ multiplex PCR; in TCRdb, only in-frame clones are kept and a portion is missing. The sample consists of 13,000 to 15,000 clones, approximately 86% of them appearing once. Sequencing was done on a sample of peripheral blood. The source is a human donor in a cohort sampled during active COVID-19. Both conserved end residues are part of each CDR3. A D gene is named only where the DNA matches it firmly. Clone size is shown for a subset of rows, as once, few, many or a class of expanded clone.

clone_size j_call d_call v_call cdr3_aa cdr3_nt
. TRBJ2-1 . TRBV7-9 CASSLALGAGGEQFF TGTGCCAGCAGCTTAGCGCTAGGGGCCGGCGGTGAGCAGTTCTTC
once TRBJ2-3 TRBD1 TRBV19 CASRSNPGQGSTDTQYF TGTGCCAGTAGATCAAACCCGGGACAGGGGTCCACAGATACGCAGTATTTT
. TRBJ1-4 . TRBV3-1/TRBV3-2 CASSFRNSATNEKLFF TGTGCCAGCAGCTTTCGGAACAGTGCAACTAATGAAAAACTGTTTTTT
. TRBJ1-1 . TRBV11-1 CASSPGYLNTEAFF TGTGCCAGCAGCCCCGGGTATTTGAACACTGAAGCTTTCTTT
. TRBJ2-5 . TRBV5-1 CASSSGHEETQYF TGCGCCAGCAGCTCCGGACATGAAGAGACCCAGTACTTC
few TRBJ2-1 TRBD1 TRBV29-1 CSAASGTGKNNEQFF TGCAGCGCTGCATCGGGGACAGGGAAAAACAATGAGCAGTTCTTC
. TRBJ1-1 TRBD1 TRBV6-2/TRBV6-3 CASSRGQGLRGDTEAFF TGTGCCAGCAGCCGGGGACAGGGACTTAGGGGAGACACTGAAGCTTTCTTT
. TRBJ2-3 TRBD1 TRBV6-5 CASRSRQGAGDTQYF TGTGCCAGCAGGTCCCGACAGGGGGCGGGAGATACGCAGTATTTT
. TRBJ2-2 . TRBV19 CASSIPSGTSPGELFF TGTGCCAGTAGTATCCCCAGCGGGACAAGTCCCGGGGAGCTGTTTTTT
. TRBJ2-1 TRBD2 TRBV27 CASSTSSGRQYHEQFF TGTGCCAGCAGTACCTCTAGCGGGAGACAGTATCATGAGCAGTTCTTC
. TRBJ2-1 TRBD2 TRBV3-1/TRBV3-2 CASSQASGSYNEQFF TGTGCCAGCAGCCAGGCTAGCGGGTCCTACAATGAGCAGTTCTTC
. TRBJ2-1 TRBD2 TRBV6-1 CASSGNMGLAINEQFF TGTGCCAGCAGTGGGAATATGGGACTAGCGATAAATGAGCAGTTCTTC
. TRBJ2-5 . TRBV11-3 CASSLWAGETQYF TGTGCCAGCAGCTTATGGGCGGGCGAGACCCAGTACTTC
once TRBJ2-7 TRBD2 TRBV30 CAWSIGGASYEQYF TGTGCCTGGAGTATCGGGGGGGCGTCCTACGAGCAGTACTTC
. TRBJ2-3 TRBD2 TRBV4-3 CASSQGAGGYNTDTQYF TGCGCCAGCAGCCAAGGAGCGGGAGGATACAACACAGATACGCAGTATTTT
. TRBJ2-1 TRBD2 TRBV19 CASSIGPSGSLFYEQFF TGTGCCAGTAGTATCGGTCCTAGCGGGAGTTTGTTCTATGAGCAGTTCTTC
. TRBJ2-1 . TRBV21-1 CASSRHREIAGVLVVPYNEQFF TGTGCCAGCAGCCGCCACCGTGAAATAGCGGGAGTTCTTGTAGTACCCTACAATGAGCAGTTCTTC
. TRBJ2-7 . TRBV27 CASSYGRGYEQYF TGTGCCAGCAGTTACGGGCGGGGCTACGAGCAGTACTTC
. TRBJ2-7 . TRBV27 CASSPSRGPYEQYF TGTGCCAGCAGCCCCTCCAGGGGCCCCTACGAGCAGTACTTC
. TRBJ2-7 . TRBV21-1 CASSKGHRGRIYEQYF TGTGCCAGCAGCAAAGGGCACAGGGGGCGCATATACGAGCAGTACTTC
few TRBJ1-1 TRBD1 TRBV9 CASSPRQGGGTEAFF TGTGCCAGCAGCCCGCGACAGGGGGGCGGCACTGAAGCTTTCTTT
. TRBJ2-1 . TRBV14 CASSHWGVDSQPYNEQFF TGTGCCAGCAGCCATTGGGGAGTGGACAGCCAGCCTTACAATGAGCAGTTCTTC
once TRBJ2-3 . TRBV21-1 CASSTTRSGVYF TGTGCCAGCAGCACCACTAGGAGTGGAGTGTATTTT
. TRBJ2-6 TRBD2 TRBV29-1 CSVREGGANVLTF TGCAGCGTCAGGGAGGGAGGGGCCAACGTCCTGACTTTC
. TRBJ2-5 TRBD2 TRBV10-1 CASSGGLAGATQYF TGCGCCAGCAGTGGGGGACTAGCGGGGGCGACCCAGTACTTC
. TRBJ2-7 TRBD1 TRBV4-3 CASSLDRANLYEQYF TGCGCCAGCAGCCTGGACAGGGCGAACCTATACGAGCAGTACTTC
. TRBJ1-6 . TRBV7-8 CASSLVSDSGSPLHF TGTGCCAGCAGCTTAGTCTCGGACTCCGGTTCACCCCTCCACTTT
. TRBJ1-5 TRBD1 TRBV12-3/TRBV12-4 CASVDRGNQPQHF TGTGCCAGCGTGGACAGGGGCAATCAGCCCCAGCATTTT
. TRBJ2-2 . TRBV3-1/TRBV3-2 CASSSRRTGSGELFF TGTGCCAGCAGCTCCCGACGTACAGGGTCCGGGGAGCTGTTTTTT
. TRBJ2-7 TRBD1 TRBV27 CASKGTGRYSYEQYF TGTGCCAGCAAGGGGACAGGGAGGTACTCCTACGAGCAGTACTTC
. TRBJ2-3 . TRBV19 CASRQTDTQYF TGTGCCAGTAGACAAACAGATACGCAGTATTTT
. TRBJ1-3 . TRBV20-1 CSAWGGDTIYF TGCAGTGCCTGGGGGGGGGACACCATATATTTT
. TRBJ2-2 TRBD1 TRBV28 CASRTGTANTGELFF TGTGCCAGCAGGACCGGGACAGCGAACACCGGGGAGCTGTTTTTT
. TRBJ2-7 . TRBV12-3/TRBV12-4 CASSLGVTEQYF TGTGCCAGCAGTCTAGGCGTGACAGAGCAGTACTTC
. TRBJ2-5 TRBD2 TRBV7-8 CASSQGSGLAGKETQYF TGTGCCAGCAGCCAAGGTTCCGGACTAGCGGGTAAAGAGACCCAGTACTTC
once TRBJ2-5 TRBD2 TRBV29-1 CSVVPTSGMETQYF TGCAGCGTTGTCCCGACTAGCGGGATGGAGACCCAGTACTTC
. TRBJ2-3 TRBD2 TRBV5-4 CASSPGTSGRADTQYF TGTGCCAGCAGCCCTGGGACTAGCGGGAGAGCAGATACGCAGTATTTT
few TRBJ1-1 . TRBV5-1 CASSVGQRTITEAFF TGCGCCAGCAGCGTAGGACAAAGGACGATCACTGAAGCTTTCTTT
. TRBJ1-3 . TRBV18 CASSPQQGNTIYF TGTGCCAGCTCACCCCAACAGGGAAACACCATATATTTT
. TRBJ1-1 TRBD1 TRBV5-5 CASSPSRDRETEAFF TGTGCCAGCAGCCCCAGTCGGGACAGGGAAACTGAAGCTTTCTTT
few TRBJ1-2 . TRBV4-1 CASRATGTEGYTF TGCGCCAGCAGGGCGACAGGCACTGAGGGCTACACCTTC
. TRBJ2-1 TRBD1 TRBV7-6 CASSPTGGASNEQFF TGTGCCAGCAGCCCTACAGGGGGCGCTAGCAATGAGCAGTTCTTC
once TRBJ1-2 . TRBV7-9 CASSLVGPRAGGYTF TGTGCCAGCAGCTTAGTAGGGCCCCGGGCGGGAGGCTACACCTTC
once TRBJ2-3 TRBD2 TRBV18 CASSPRGREITDTQYF TGTGCCAGCTCACCACGGGGGAGGGAAATCACAGATACGCAGTATTTT
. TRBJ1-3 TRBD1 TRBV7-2 CASMDRGRRAGNTIYF TGTGCCAGCATGGACAGGGGGCGAAGGGCTGGAAACACCATATATTTT
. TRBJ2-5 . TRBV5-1 CASSATGIQETQYF TGCGCCAGCAGCGCAACAGGAATACAAGAGACCCAGTACTTC
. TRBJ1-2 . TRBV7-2 CASMDKQKSNYGYTF TGTGCCAGCATGGACAAACAGAAGTCTAACTATGGCTACACCTTC
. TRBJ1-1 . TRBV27 CASSFGQGSPNTEAFF TGTGCCAGCAGTTTTGGGCAGGGATCCCCGAACACTGAAGCTTTCTTT
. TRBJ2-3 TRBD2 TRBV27 CASSPRRTSGRSTDTQYF TGTGCCAGCAGCCCCCGGAGGACTAGCGGGAGGAGCACAGATACGCAGTATTTT
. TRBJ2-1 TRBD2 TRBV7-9 CASSSPAGDLAGGPNEQFF TGTGCCAGCAGCTCACCCGCTGGGGACCTAGCGGGAGGGCCCAATGAGCAGTTCTTC
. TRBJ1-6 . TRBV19 CASGTGTLNSPLHF TGTGCCAGTGGCACCGGGACATTAAACTCACCCCTCCACTTT
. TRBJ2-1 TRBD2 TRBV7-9 CASRSLAGGNSYNEQFF TGTGCCAGCAGATCCCTAGCGGGAGGTAACTCCTACAATGAGCAGTTCTTC
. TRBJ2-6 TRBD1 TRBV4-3 CASSQVAGTGEANVLTF TGCGCCAGCAGCCAAGTGGCCGGGACAGGGGAAGCCAACGTCCTGACTTTC
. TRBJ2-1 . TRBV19 CASSISDEQFF TGTGCCAGTAGTATAAGCGATGAGCAGTTCTTC
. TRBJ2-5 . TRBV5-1 CASSLDGSGQETQYF TGCGCCAGCAGCTTGGACGGCTCGGGGCAAGAGACCCAGTACTTC
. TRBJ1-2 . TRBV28 CASSTTGPLNYGYTF TGTGCCAGCAGCACGACAGGCCCCCTTAACTATGGCTACACCTTC
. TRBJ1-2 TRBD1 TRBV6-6 CASSYGRDRADYGYTF TGTGCCAGCAGTTATGGCCGGGACAGGGCGGACTATGGCTACACCTTC
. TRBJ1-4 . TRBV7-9 CASSSGRMSQKLFF TGTGCCAGCAGCTCAGGGAGGATGTCGCAAAAACTGTTTTTT
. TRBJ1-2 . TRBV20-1 CSGDDNGYTF TGCAGTGGAGACGACAATGGCTACACCTTC
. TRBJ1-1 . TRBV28 CASSPWEGSGTEAFF TGTGCCAGCAGCCCCTGGGAGGGATCGGGCACTGAAGCTTTCTTT